The clone carrying this TCR beta chain has a handful of counts. The antigen remains unidentified. Germline loops: CDR1 SGHTA, CDR2 FQGNSA. V was cut by 6 bases and J by 2 bases, with 11 bases left in between. CDR3 length equals 14 residues. TCRdb processed the reads anew with MiXCR; each CDR3 protein has one entry. Here the sample spans approximately 340,000 distinct CDR3 sequences, 25% to 35% being singletons. This sample was taken from a study of T cell repertoires in cytomegalovirus infection. Study-wide background: In the study, CMV epitopes included recently identified HLA-C-restricted and well-studied HLA-B-restricted ones. Signatures in public TCR beta sequences pointed to both CMV infection and matching HLA type.

Overall study findings and caveats: The cumulative frequency of public TCR beta families distinguished individuals who carried CMV together with the relevant HLA. HLA-C-restricted CMV clonotypes gave the most frequent clonotype in two of eight donors.

The specimen was cultured PBMCs, collected from culture after CMV antigen stimulation. This clonotype was sampled from a human donor in good health (CMV status not recorded). Some clones in this sample may be carry-over from other donors' samples. V gene TRBV7-2 combines with J gene TRBJ2-4; D is perhaps TRBD1 or TRBD2 (5 bases each). The CDR3 sequence: CASSPGSTKNIQYF. The CDR3 nucleotides read TGTGCCAGCAGTCCAGGGAGCACCAAAAACATTCAGTACTTC.